The clone carrying this T cell receptor beta chain occurred a few times. Unique molecular identifiers were incorporated when the TCRbeta library was constructed. TCRdb reprocessed the PCR reads via MiXCR and lists one record per CDR3 protein. The table records 300,000 to 400,000 distinct CDR3 sequences, 20% to 30% of them present only once. Unmatched junction bases numbered 3, after V lost 4 bases and J lost 4 bases. The CDR3 consists of 12 residues. Germline CDR1 reads DFQATT; CDR2 reads SNEGSKA (reference sequence). These data are taken from a study of T-cell reconstitution after alpha-beta-depleted transplantation in children.

The source was PBMCs, mostly from graft donor cells, collected 180 days after TCRalphabeta/CD19-depleted stem cell transplant. The source of this sequence is a male patient between 10 and 17 years old who had a stem cell transplant for acute lymphoblastic leukemia, so the T cells may come from the graft donor. The V call is TRBV20-1, the J call TRBJ1-1; 7 bases are a match to TRBD1. This chain's CDR3 is CSAKPGGTEAFF. The CDR3 coding sequence is TGCAGTGCTAAGCCAGGGGGCACTGAAGCTTTCTTT.